The text below deals with one T cell receptor beta chain. Primers: 60 Vbeta forward and 13 Jbeta reverse. Profiling relied on immunoSEQ multiplex PCR, and the TCRdb table lists in-frame clones only, not all of them. The data contain around 140,000 clones, around 81% of them singletons. The CDR3 runs to 14 residues. Germline CDR1 is SGHNT and CDR2 is YYREEE (reference sequence). Trimming shortened V by 4 bases and J by 5 bases, and 13 bases separated the two germline ends. This entry is derived from a study of cytomegalovirus exposure and HLA in healthy donors. The sequence derives from a middle-aged man in good health and CMV-seronegative. The chain couples TRBV5-4 to TRBJ2-1, with a possible D match to TRBD1 (6 bases). The sequencing sample was made of PBMCs. This CDR3 is CASSPQGLNNEQFF. CDR3 sequence (DNA): TGTGCCAGCAGCCCCCAGGGGCTGAACAATGAGCAGTTCTTC.